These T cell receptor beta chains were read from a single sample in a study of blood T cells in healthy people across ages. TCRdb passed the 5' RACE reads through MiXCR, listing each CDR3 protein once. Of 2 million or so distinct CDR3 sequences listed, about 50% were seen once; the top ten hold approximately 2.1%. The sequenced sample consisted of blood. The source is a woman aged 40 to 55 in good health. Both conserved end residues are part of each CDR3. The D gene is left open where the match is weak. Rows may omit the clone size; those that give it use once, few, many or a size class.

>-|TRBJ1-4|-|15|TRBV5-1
TGCGCCAGCAGCACCCCTGGGTCAACTAATGAAAAACTGTTTTTT
CASSTPGSTNEKLFF
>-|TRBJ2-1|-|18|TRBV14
TGTGCCAGCAGCCAAGATGTCCGGGGGCTAGTCCCCTACAATGAGCAGTTCTTC
CASSQDVRGLVPYNEQFF
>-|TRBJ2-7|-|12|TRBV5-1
TGCGCCAGCAGCCCGTCCGGGGACGAGCAGTACTTC
CASSPSGDEQYF
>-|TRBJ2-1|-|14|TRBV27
TGTGCCAGCAGTTTACGCGGCAGGGCGGTTGAGCAGTTCTTC
CASSLRGRAVEQFF
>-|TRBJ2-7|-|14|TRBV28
TGTGCCAGCAGTCTACCCGGGACACAGGGCGAGCAGTACTTC
CASSLPGTQGEQYF
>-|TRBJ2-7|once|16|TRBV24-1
TGTGCCACCAGTGATTTGAACCCGGGGCGGTACAATGAGCAGTACTTC
CATSDLNPGRYNEQYF
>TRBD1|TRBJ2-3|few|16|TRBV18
TGTGCCAGCTCACCGGCAGACAGGGAAGGCACAGATACGCAGTATTTT
CASSPADREGTDTQYF
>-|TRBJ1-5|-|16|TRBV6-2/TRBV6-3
TGTGCCAGCAGTTACTCGACCCTCGGGCGCAATCAGCCCCAGCATTTT
CASSYSTLGRNQPQHF
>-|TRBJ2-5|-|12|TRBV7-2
TGTGCCAGCAGCTTCACAGGGTTGGCCCAGTACTTC
CASSFTGLAQYF
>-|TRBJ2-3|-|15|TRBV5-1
TGCGCCAGCAGCTTGGCCCCCGGGAGAGGAGATACGCAGTATTTT
CASSLAPGRGDTQYF
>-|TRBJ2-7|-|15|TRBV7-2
TGTGCCAGCAGCAGATCCGGGACGTCCACCTACGAGCAGTACTTC
CASSRSGTSTYEQYF
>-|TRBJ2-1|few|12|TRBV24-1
TGTGCCACCAGTGATTTCGGCAATGAGCAGTTCTTC
CATSDFGNEQFF
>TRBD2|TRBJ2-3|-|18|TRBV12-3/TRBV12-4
TGTGCCAGCATCTCCGACCTTGGGGCGGGGGAAAGCACAGATACGCAGTATTTT
CASISDLGAGESTDTQYF
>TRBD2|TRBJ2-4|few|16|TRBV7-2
TGTGCCAGCAGGCAGGGAGGTAGCGGGGGAGTAAACATTCAGTACTTC
CASRQGGSGGVNIQYF
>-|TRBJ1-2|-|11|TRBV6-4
TGTGCCAGCAGTGATGACTATGGCTACACCTTC
CASSDDYGYTF
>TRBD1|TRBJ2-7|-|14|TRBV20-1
TGCAGTGCTAGGGGGGACAGGGCCTTCTACGAGCAGTACTTC
CSARGDRAFYEQYF
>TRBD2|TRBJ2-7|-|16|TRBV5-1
TGCGCCAGCAGCACCGGACTAGCGGGGAAAAGTCGGGAGCAGTACTTC
CASSTGLAGKSREQYF
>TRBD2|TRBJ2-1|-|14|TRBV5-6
TGTGCCAGCAGCACCTCACTAGCGAGGAATGAGCAGTTCTTC
CASSTSLARNEQFF
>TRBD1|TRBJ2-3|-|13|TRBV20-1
TGCAGTGCCCCGGACAGGAATCAAGATACGCAGTATTTT
CSAPDRNQDTQYF